These 23 T cell receptor beta chains share one sample of origin, sequenced in a study of glioma-infiltrating T cells. Using RNA template, CDR3s of TCR alpha and beta were amplified with iRepertoire arm-PCR. TCRdb re-analysed the multiplex PCR reads in MiXCR, keeping a single row per CDR3 protein. The sample records roughly 120,000 distinct CDR3 sequences, 23% being singletons. What was sequenced was glioma tissue, nonneoplastic brain tissue, or PBMCs (not recorded which). Receptors originate from a human donor with low-grade glioma or glioblastoma, undergoing nonglioma brain surgery, or in good health (not recorded which).

The chain joins TRBV20-1 to TRBJ2-5; 7 bases are a match to TRBD2. The length of the CDR3 is 16 residues. Germline CDR1 is DFQATT and CDR2 is SNEGSKA (reference sequence). With 8 bases clipped from V and 5 bases from J, the junction kept 20 bases outside the gene matches. The DNA of the CDR3 is TGCAGTTCTGGACGGACTAGAGGTTCAAATGCGGAGACCCAGTACTTC. This gives the protein CSSGRTRGSNAETQYF.

To note about this clonotype: A much larger clone differs from this one at a single base, so this may be a read error. This rearrangement joins TRBV12-3 or TRBV12-4 to TRBJ1-2, with D uncertain. V lost 2 bases and J lost 2, with 6 bases in between. The CDR3 is 13 amino acids. CDR3 DNA sequence: TGTGCCAGCAGTTTATTGGGGAACTATGGCTACACCTTC. Protein product: CASSLLGNYGYTF.

In its sample, this clonotype was seen many times. V usage is TRBV20-1 and J usage is TRBJ2-7, with TRBD1 matching 11 bases. Germline loops: CDR1 DFQATT, CDR2 SNEGSKA (reference sequence). This CDR3 comprises 14 residues. After removal of 5 bases from V and 0 bases from J, the junction contained 3 bases not matched to a gene. CDR3 nucleotides: TGCAGTGCTGGGGACAGGGGGAGCTCCTACGAGCAGTACTTC. Translated, it gives CSAGDRGSSYEQYF.

This clonotype was seen ten or more times. The CDR3: CASSVAGTSSYEQYF. In DNA form, the CDR3 reads TGTGCCAGCAGTGTAGCCGGGACTAGCTCCTACGAGCAGTACTTC. This chain connects TRBV6-1 to TRBJ2-7; 8 bases line up with TRBD2. The CDR3 runs to 15 residues. V lost 4 bases, J lost 0 bases, and 5 bases stayed unmatched. From germline, CDR1 is MNHNS and CDR2 SASEGT.

This clonotype was observed a few times. V gene TRBV10-2 combines with J gene TRBJ2-3, with 11 bases lining up with TRBD2. This CDR3 comprises 16 residues. Germline values: CDR1 WSHSY, CDR2 SAAADI. The trim removed 6 bases at V and 3 bases at J, leaving 8 bases unmatched. CDR3 residues: CASRRSSGRLTDTQYF. The CDR3 coding sequence is TGCGCCAGCAGGAGGTCTAGCGGGAGGTTGACAGATACGCAGTATTTT.

This clonotype was counted only a few times. This chain uses TRBV12-3 or TRBV12-4 with TRBJ1-2; unclear D gene. There are 13 residues in the CDR3. Between the trimmed V and J ends, which lost 1 base and 5 bases, there was a span of 8 bases. The CDR3 loop reads CASSLGISYGYTF. CDR3 coding DNA: TGTGCCAGCAGTTTAGGTATTTCGTATGGCTACACCTTC.

This clonotype was seen at least ten times. CDR3 bases: TGTGCCAGCCCCCAAGGGGGACAGATCTTCTATGGCTACACCTTC. Its protein product is CASPQGGQIFYGYTF. The chain joins TRBV2 to TRBJ1-2; 7 positions match TRBD1. CDR3 length: 15 amino acids. Germline trimming cut 8 bases from V and 4 bases from J; bases unmatched to any gene: 13. Germline V gene sequence: CDR1 SNHLY, CDR2 FYNNEI.

This clonotype has only a few counts. The chain recombines TRBV2 with TRBJ2-2; 8 bases agree with TRBD1. There are 15 residues in the CDR3. Unmatched junction bases numbered 7, after V lost 3 bases and J lost 7 bases. Germline CDR1 reads SNHLY; CDR2 reads FYNNEI. The DNA for the CDR3 is TGTGCCAGCAGTGAGGACAGGGCGAGGATCGGGGAGCTGTTTTTT. This gives the protein CASSEDRARIGELFF.

By frequency in the sample, this clonotype is medium-sized (0.01 to 0.1%). The V call is TRBV27, the J call TRBJ1-1, with D tentatively TRBD1 (6 bases). Trimming pared 4 bases from V and 3 bases from J, leaving 9 bases between. CDR1 and CDR2 (germline): MNHEY, SMNVEV (reference sequence). The CDR3 extends over 13 amino acids. CDR3 nucleotides: TGTGCCAGCAGTTGGGGGGGCTACACTGAAGCTTTCTTT. This gives the protein CASSWGGYTEAFF.

In this sample, this clonotype turned up many times. The V call is TRBV7-6, the J call TRBJ2-7; 7 bases are shared with TRBD2. J gave up 6 bases and V 5 bases, and 7 bases lay outside the gene matches. The CDR3 loop spans 13 amino acids. Germline V gene sequence: CDR1 SGHVS, CDR2 FNYEAQ. This CDR3 reads CASSLQRTSEQYF. In DNA, the CDR3 is TGTGCCAGCAGCCTCCAGCGGACTAGCGAGCAGTACTTC.

In this sample, this clonotype turned up a few times. The genes are TRBV3-1 and TRBJ2-7, with unresolved D. Germline V gives CDR1 LGHDT, CDR2 YNNKEL (reference sequence). Between the trimmed V and J ends, which lost 3 bases and 1 base, there was a span of 7 bases. The CDR3 has 13 residues. The CDR3: CASSHQNSYEQYF. CDR3 DNA sequence: TGTGCCAGCAGCCACCAGAATTCCTACGAGCAGTACTTC.

This clonotype was found many times. This chain links TRBV12-3 or TRBV12-4 with TRBJ2-1; weak D call: TRBD1 (6 bases). Trimming cost V 6 bases and J 8 bases, with 11 bases left between them. The CDR3 runs to 12 residues. The CDR3 coding sequence is TGTGCCAGCAGCTCCAACAGGGATGAGCAGTTCTTC. Translation gives CASSSNRDEQFF.

The J gene is TRBJ2-5, the V gene TRBV29-1, with D perhaps TRBD1 (5 bases). The CDR3 covers 13 residues. V was pared by 3 bases and J by 2 bases, with 10 bases between. Germline CDR1 reads SQVTM; CDR2 reads ANQGSEA. CDR3 nucleotides: TGCAGCGTTGACGGCACAGGTCAAGAGACCCAGTACTTC. Amino acid sequence: CSVDGTGQETQYF.

This clonotype occurred many times. The chain couples TRBV19 to TRBJ1-5; D is undetermined. V was clipped by 7 bases and J by 0 bases, with 16 bases between them. This CDR3 comprises 16 residues. Germline lookup yields CDR1 LNHDA and CDR2 SQIVND (reference sequence). The CDR3, as DNA: TGTGCCAGTACCCGGTTCGAGGGCTATAGCAATCAGCCCCAGCATTTT. This gives the protein CASTRFEGYSNQPQHF.

Many counts were recorded for this clonotype. The gene calls are TRBV28 and TRBJ2-3; D call uncertain. V was trimmed by 4 bases and J by 1 base, leaving 21 bases between them. The CDR3 is made up of 18 amino acids. Germline CDR1 and CDR2: MDHEN and SYDVKM. CDR3 region: CASSSPFESAYGTDTQYF. DNA for the CDR3: TGTGCCAGCAGTTCCCCCTTCGAATCGGCTTACGGCACAGATACGCAGTATTTT. The variable domain in full, completed from reference TRBV28 and TRBJ2-3, reads DVKVTQSSRYLVKRTGEKVFLECVQDMDHENMFWYRQDPGLGLRLIYFSYDVKMKEKGDIPEGYSVSREKKERFSLILESASTNQTSMYLCASSSPFESAYGTDTQYFGPGTRLTVL.

The chain links TRBV6-1 to TRBJ1-2; D uncertain. From germline, CDR1 is MNHNS and CDR2 SASEGT. Trimming shortened V by 6 bases and J by 8 bases, and 13 bases separated the two germline ends. This CDR3 spans 12 amino acids. The CDR3 is CASSPIPTGYTF. The CDR3, as DNA: TGTGCCAGCAGCCCAATTCCGACAGGCTACACCTTC.

Written as DNA, the CDR3 is TGTGCCAGCTCACTTGGGACAGATAATTCACCCCTCCACTTT. It translates to CASSLGTDNSPLHF. This chain joins TRBV18 and TRBJ1-6; 7 bases map to TRBD1. The V segment lost 4 bases and the J segment 5 bases; nucleotides outside the gene matches: 2. The CDR3 loop spans 14 amino acids. Germline-derived CDR1 and CDR2 are KGHSH and LQKENI.

This clonotype was seen ten or more times. Sequence at one end of the junction differs from germline and may be a read error. The chain employs TRBV4-1 and TRBJ2-1; no clear D. CDR3 length: 13 residues. Germline CDR1 is MGHRA and CDR2 is YSYEKL. This chain's CDR3 is CASSQDKGYERFF. The CDR3 region has the DNA TGCGCCAGCAGCCAAGATAAGGGCTATGAGCGGTTCTTC.

Worth noting for this clonotype: One end of the junction varies from germline; a read error may be responsible. This chain uses TRBV4-1 with TRBJ1-4; D is unclear. Germline assignment: CDR1 MGHRA and CDR2 YSYEKL. There are 14 residues in the CDR3. The CDR3 nucleotides are TGCGCCAGCAGCCAATACGGTTTGGATGAAAAACGGTTTTTT. Translated, it gives CASSQYGLDEKRFF.

Note on this clonotype: The junction and the germline gene differ at one end; a read error may be behind it. J is TRBJ2-7 and V is TRBV7-2; D possibly matches TRBD1 or TRBD2 (5 bases each). Germline loops: CDR1 SGHTA, CDR2 FQGNSA. The CDR3 extends over 16 amino acids. This CDR3 reads CASSQPERGRGYEQYF. DNA for the CDR3: TGCGCCAGCAGCCAACCGGAGAGGGGACGAGGCTACGAGCAGTACTTC.

As regards this clonotype: A read error is possible here, since a much larger clone lies one base away. The V and J genes are TRBV19 and TRBJ2-1; 8 bases line up with TRBD2. Germline lookup yields CDR1 LNHDA and CDR2 SQIVND (reference sequence). V was pared by 3 bases and J by 5 bases, with 3 bases of the junction left unmatched. This CDR3 spans 14 amino acids. The CDR3, as DNA: TGTGCCAGTAGTATTCCGGGACTAGACAATGAGCAGTTCTTC. This encodes CASSIPGLDNEQFF.

This clonotype was seen at least ten times. CDR3 sequence: CASSHPNPPHGSRETQYF. CDR3 in DNA: TGTGCCAGCAGCCATCCCAACCCCCCCCACGGGAGCAGGGAGACCCAGTACTTC. This chain joins TRBV4-2 and TRBJ2-5; tentatively, D is TRBD2 (6 bases). The germline gives CDR1 LGHNA, CDR2 YNFKEQ. Trimming stripped 3 bases from V and 5 bases from J, with 25 bases between. CDR3 length equals 18 residues.

J is TRBJ2-3 and V is TRBV10-3; D not certain. The CDR3 runs 16 residues. The germline V gene has CDR1 ENHRY and CDR2 SYGVKD. V gave up 10 bases and J gave up 0 bases, with 20 bases separating them. CDR3 in amino acids: CATYKGERSSTDTQYF. The CDR3 DNA reads as TGTGCCACCTATAAAGGAGAGCGATCTAGCACAGATACGCAGTATTTT.